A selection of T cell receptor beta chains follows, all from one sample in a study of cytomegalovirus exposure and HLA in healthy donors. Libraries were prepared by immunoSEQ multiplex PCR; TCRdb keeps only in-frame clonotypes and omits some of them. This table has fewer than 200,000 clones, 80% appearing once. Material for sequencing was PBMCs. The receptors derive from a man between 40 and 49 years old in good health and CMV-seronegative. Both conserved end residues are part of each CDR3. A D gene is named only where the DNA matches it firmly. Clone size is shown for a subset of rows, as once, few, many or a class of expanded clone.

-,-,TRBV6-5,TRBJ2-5,TGTGCCAGCAGTTACTTGTCCAGGTTAGAGGAGACCCAGTACTTC,CASSYLSRLEETQYF
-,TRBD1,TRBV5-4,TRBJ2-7,TGTGCCAGCAGCCGGACAGGGGTCGAGCAGTACTTC,CASSRTGVEQYF
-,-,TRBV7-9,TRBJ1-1,TGTGCCAGCACCTCCTACGAGGGCACTGAAGCTTTCTTT,CASTSYEGTEAFF
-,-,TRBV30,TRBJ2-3,TGTGCCTGGAGTTTGGGAGCGGATACGCAGTATTTT,CAWSLGADTQYF
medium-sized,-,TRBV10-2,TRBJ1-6,TGCGCCAGCAGTGAGCCCGGGTCTTATTCACCCCTCCACTTT,CASSEPGSYSPLHF
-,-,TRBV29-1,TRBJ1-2,TGCAGCGTTGGGCAGTTCTATGGCTACACCTTC,CSVGQFYGYTF
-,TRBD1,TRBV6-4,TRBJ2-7,TGTGCCAGCAGTACAGACAGGGGCTACGAGCAGTACTTC,CASSTDRGYEQYF
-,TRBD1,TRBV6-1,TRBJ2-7,TGTGCCAGCACCGGAACCGGGACAGGGAGCCACGAGCAGTACTTC,CASTGTGTGSHEQYF
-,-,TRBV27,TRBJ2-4,TGTGCCAGCAGTGCTTGGCGGGAAACCAAAAACATTCAGTACTTC,CASSAWRETKNIQYF
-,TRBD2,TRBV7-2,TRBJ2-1,TGTGCCAGCAGCTTAGGGGCTAGCGGAAGAATGAGGGATGAGCAGTTCTTC,CASSLGASGRMRDEQFF
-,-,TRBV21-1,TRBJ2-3,TGTGCCAGCAGCAACCTAAAACCGGGACTAGCGATGACAGATACGCAGTATTTT,CASSNLKPGLAMTDTQYF
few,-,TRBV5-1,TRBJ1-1,TGCGCCAGCAGCTGGGCAGAGATCAACACTGAAGCTTTCTTT,CASSWAEINTEAFF
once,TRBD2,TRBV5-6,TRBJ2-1,TGTGCCAGCAGCTTGGGCTTGCGGGAGTTGAATGAGCAGTTCTTC,CASSLGLRELNEQFF
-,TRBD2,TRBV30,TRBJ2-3,TGTGCCTGGAGTAATCTAGCGGGATCTAGCACAGATACGCAGTATTTT,CAWSNLAGSSTDTQYF
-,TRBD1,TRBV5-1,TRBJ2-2,TGCGCCAGCAGCTGGGGACAGGGGACCGGGGAGCTGTTTTTT,CASSWGQGTGELFF
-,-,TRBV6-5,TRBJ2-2,TGTGCCAGCAGTTACGGGGGGGCAATCGGGGAGCTGTTTTTT,CASSYGGAIGELFF
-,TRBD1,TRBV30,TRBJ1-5,TGTGCCTGGAGGGGGGACAGGGGGAATCAGCCCCAGCATTTT,CAWRGDRGNQPQHF
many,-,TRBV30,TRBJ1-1,TGTGCCTGGACTAAACTTTCCGCTGAAGCTTTCTTT,CAWTKLSAEAFF
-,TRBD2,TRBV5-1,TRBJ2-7,TGCGCCAGCACCCATACGACTAGCGGGAGCGTCAACGAGCAGTACTTC,CASTHTTSGSVNEQYF
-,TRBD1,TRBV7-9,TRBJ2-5,TGTGCCAGCAGCCCCCGGGACAGCCAAGAGACCCAGTACTTC,CASSPRDSQETQYF
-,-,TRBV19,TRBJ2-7,TGTGCCAGTAGTATTGCCAGATCCTACGAGCAGTACTTC,CASSIARSYEQYF
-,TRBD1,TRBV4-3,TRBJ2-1,TGCGCCAGCAGCCAAGTACAGGGGTCCTACAATGAGCAGTTCTTC,CASSQVQGSYNEQFF
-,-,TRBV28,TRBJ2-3,TGTGCCACCGTAGCGGTCCGAGGGGCAGATACGCAGTATTTT,CATVAVRGADTQYF
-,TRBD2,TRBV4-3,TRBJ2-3,TGCGCCAGCAGCCCCAGCCGGACTAGCATGACAGCAGATACGCAGTATTTT,CASSPSRTSMTADTQYF
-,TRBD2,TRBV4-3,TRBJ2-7,TGCGCCAGCAGCCCAGGGACTAGCGGGGGGCTGTCCTACGAGCAGTACTTC,CASSPGTSGGLSYEQYF
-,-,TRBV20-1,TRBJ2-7,TGCAGTGTAATGCGGGGCGAGCAGTACTTC,CSVMRGEQYF
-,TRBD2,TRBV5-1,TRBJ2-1,TGCGCCAGCAGCTTGGGAGCTAGCGGGGTAAATGAGCAGTTCTTC,CASSLGASGVNEQFF
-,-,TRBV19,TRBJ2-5,TGTGCCACCGGGACTGTAGGGGAAGAGACCCAGTACTTC,CATGTVGEETQYF